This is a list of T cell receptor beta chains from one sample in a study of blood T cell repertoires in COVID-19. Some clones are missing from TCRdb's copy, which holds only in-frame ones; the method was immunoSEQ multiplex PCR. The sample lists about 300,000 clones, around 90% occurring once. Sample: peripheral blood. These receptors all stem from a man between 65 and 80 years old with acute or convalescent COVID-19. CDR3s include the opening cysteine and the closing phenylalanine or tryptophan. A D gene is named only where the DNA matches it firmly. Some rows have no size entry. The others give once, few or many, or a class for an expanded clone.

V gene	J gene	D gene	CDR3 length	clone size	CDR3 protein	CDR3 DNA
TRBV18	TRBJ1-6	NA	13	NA	CASSQEGESPLHF	TGTGCCAGCTCACAGGAGGGCGAGTCACCCCTCCACTTT
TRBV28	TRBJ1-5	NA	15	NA	CASSPFQGNRQPQHF	TGTGCCAGCAGTCCATTTCAGGGAAATAGGCAGCCCCAGCATTTT
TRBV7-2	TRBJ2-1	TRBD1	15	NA	CASSQTGGLYNEQFF	TGTGCCAGCAGCCAGACAGGGGGCCTCTACAATGAGCAGTTCTTC
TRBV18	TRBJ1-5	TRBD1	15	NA	CASSPNRGNNQPQHF	TGTGCCAGCTCACCGAACAGGGGTAACAATCAGCCCCAGCATTTT
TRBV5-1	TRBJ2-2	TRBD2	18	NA	CASSLGRGGRGNTGELFF	TGCGCCAGCAGCTTGGGTCGGGGGGGACGCGGTAACACCGGGGAGCTGTTTTTT
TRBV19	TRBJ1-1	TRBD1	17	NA	CASSRPYGTGTNTEAFF	TGTGCCAGTAGTAGGCCGTATGGGACAGGGACCAACACTGAAGCTTTCTTT
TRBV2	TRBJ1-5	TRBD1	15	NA	CASSGTGSLHQPQHF	TGTGCCAGCAGCGGGACAGGGAGTTTGCATCAGCCCCAGCATTTT
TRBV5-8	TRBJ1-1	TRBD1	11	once	CASSFRGRAFF	TGTGCCAGCAGCTTCAGGGGGCGAGCTTTCTTT
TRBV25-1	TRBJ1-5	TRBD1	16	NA	CARGGDRGRVNQPQHF	TGTGCCAGAGGGGGGGACAGGGGGCGCGTCAATCAGCCCCAGCATTTT
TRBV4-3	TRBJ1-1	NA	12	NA	CASSRPGNVAFF	TGCGCCAGCAGCCGCCCCGGGAACGTAGCTTTCTTT
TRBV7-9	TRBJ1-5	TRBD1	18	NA	CASSLTGGDSAGNQPQHF	TGTGCCAGCAGCTTAACAGGGGGCGATTCTGCCGGCAATCAGCCCCAGCATTTT
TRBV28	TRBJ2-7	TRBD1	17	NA	CASSLRGGTGGSYEQYF	TGTGCCAGCAGTTTAAGAGGGGGGACAGGGGGCTCCTACGAGCAGTACTTC
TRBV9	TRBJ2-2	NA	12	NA	CASSVAYGELFF	TGTGCCAGCAGCGTAGCTTATGGGGAGCTGTTTTTT
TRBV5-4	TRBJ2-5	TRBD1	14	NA	CASSTGQGSETQYF	TGTGCCAGCAGCACCGGACAGGGCAGCGAGACCCAGTACTTC
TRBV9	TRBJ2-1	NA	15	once	CASSNDRSSYNEQFF	TGTGCCAGCAGCAATGACAGGAGCTCCTACAATGAGCAGTTCTTC
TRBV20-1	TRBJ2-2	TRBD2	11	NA	CSGSGGGELFF	TGCAGTGGTAGCGGGGGTGGGGAGCTGTTTTTT
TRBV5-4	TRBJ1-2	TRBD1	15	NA	CASSSDRASNYGYTF	TGTGCCAGCAGCTCGGACAGGGCGTCTAACTATGGCTACACCTTC
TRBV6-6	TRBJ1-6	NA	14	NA	CASSGEGYNSPLHF	TGTGCCTCCTCGGGGGAAGGTTATAATTCACCCCTCCACTTT
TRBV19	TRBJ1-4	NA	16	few	CASSTTVPTPNEKLFF	TGTGCCAGTAGTACTACAGTTCCCACGCCTAATGAAAAACTGTTTTTT
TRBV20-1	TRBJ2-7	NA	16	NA	CSASLVAYSLSYEQYF	TGCAGTGCTAGTTTGGTAGCGTATTCCCTCTCCTACGAGCAGTACTTC
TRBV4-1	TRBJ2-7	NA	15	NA	CASSQDTPGVDEQYF	TGCGCCAGCAGCCAAGATACCCCAGGGGTGGACGAGCAGTACTTC
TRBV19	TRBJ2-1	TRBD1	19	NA	CASSGARTGVGGAYNEQFF	TGTGCCAGTAGTGGGGCCCGGACAGGGGTGGGTGGGGCCTACAATGAGCAGTTCTTC
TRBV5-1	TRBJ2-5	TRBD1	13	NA	CASSWGQGETQYF	TGCGCCAGCAGCTGGGGACAGGGAGAGACCCAGTACTTC
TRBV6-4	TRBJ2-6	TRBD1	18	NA	CASSDLGQGYSGANVLTF	TGTGCCAGCAGTGACCTGGGACAGGGATACTCTGGGGCCAACGTCCTGACTTTC
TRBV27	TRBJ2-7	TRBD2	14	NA	CASSLLAGAYEQYF	TGTGCCAGCAGCCTCCTAGCGGGGGCTTACGAGCAGTACTTC
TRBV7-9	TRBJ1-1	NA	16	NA	CASSLVFWGENTEAFF	TGTGCCAGCAGCTTAGTTTTTTGGGGCGAGAACACTGAAGCTTTCTTT
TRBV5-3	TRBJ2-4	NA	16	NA	CARSLVLRLGGDIQYF	TGTGCCAGAAGCTTGGTGTTACGGCTGGGCGGGGACATTCAGTACTTC
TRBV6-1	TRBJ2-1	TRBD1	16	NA	CASSEFTGGGIDEQFF	TGTGCCAGCAGTGAATTTACAGGGGGCGGAATTGATGAGCAGTTCTTC
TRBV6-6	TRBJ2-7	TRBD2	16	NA	CASSYSRGDSSYEQYF	TGTGCCAGCAGTTACTCGCGGGGGGATTCCTCCTACGAGCAGTACTTC
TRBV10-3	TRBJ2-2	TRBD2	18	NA	CAIKPASGGTWGTGELFF	TGTGCCATCAAACCCGCTAGCGGGGGGACCTGGGGCACCGGGGAGCTGTTTTTT
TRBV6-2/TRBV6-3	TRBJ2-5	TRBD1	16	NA	CASSYPTGGLLETQYF	TGTGCCAGCAGTTACCCGACAGGGGGCCTCTTAGAGACCCAGTACTTC
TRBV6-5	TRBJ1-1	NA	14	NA	CASSYPEAGTEAFF	TGTGCCAGCAGTTACCCGGAGGCAGGCACTGAAGCTTTCTTT
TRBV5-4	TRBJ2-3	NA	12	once	CASSLDEDTQYF	TGTGCCAGCAGCTTGGACGAGGATACGCAGTATTTT
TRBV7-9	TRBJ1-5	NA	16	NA	CASSFDRGSGNQPQHF	TGTGCCAGCAGCTTTGACCGAGGGTCGGGCAATCAGCCCCAGCATTTT
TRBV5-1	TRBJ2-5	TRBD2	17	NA	CASSFSPSGTGGETQYF	TGCGCCAGCAGCTTCTCTCCAAGTGGTACGGGGGGGGAGACCCAGTACTTC
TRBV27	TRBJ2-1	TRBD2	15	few	CASRRPGLAGGEQFF	TGTGCCAGCAGAAGACCGGGACTAGCGGGGGGTGAGCAGTTCTTC
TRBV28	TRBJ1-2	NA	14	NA	CASSFGAGNYGYTF	TGTGCCAGCAGTTTTGGGGCAGGGAACTATGGCTACACCTTC
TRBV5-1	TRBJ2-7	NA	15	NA	CASSLGAGYSYEQYF	TGCGCCAGCAGCTTGGGGGCGGGATACTCCTACGAGCAGTACTTC
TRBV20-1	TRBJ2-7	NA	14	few	CSASISSEAREQYF	TGCAGTGCTAGTATTAGCTCTGAAGCAAGGGAGCAGTACTTC
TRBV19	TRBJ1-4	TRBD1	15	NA	CASSTPGQGEEKLFF	TGTGCCAGTAGTACCCCGGGACAGGGGGAAGAAAAACTGTTTTTT
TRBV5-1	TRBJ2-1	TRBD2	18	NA	CASSLGPGLAGDYNEQFF	TGCGCCAGCAGCTTGGGACCAGGACTAGCGGGAGACTACAATGAGCAGTTCTTC
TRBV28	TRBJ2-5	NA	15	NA	CASSLLGALSETQYF	TGTGCCAGCAGTTTATTGGGGGCCCTTTCAGAGACCCAGTACTTC
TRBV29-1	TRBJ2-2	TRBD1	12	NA	CSADRGPGELFF	TGCAGCGCAGACAGGGGGCCCGGGGAGCTGTTTTTT
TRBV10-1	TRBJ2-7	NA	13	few	CASSGPGSYEQYF	TGCGCCAGCAGTGGTCCGGGATCCTACGAGCAGTACTTC
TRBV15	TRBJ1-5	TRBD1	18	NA	CATSRPDRGGNSNQPQHF	TGTGCCACCAGCAGACCAGACAGGGGGGGGAATAGCAATCAGCCCCAGCATTTT
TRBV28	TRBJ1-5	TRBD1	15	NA	CASSPGTGSGQPQHF	TGTGCCAGCAGTCCCGGGACAGGGTCTGGGCAGCCCCAGCATTTT
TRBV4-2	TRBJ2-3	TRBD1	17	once	CASSQVSETGVADTQYF	TGTGCCAGCAGCCAAGTGTCTGAAACAGGGGTAGCAGATACGCAGTATTTT
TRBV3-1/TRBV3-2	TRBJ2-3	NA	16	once	CASSLLGGKSTDTQYF	TGTGCCAGCAGCCTACTGGGCGGGAAAAGCACAGATACGCAGTATTTT
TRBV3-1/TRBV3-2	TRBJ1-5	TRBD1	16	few	CASSRRGQGDNQPQHF	TGTGCCAGCAGCCGGAGGGGACAGGGTGACAATCAGCCCCAGCATTTT
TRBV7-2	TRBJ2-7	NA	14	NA	CASSPEVVFHEQYF	TGTGCCAGCAGCCCAGAGGTCGTCTTCCACGAGCAGTACTTC
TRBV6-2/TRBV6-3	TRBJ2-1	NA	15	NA	CASSITSSAYNEQFF	TGTGCCAGCAGTATAACTAGCAGCGCCTACAATGAGCAGTTCTTC
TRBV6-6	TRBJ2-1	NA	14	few	CASSFGYSYNEQFF	TGTGCCAGCAGTTTCGGGTACTCCTACAATGAGCAGTTCTTC
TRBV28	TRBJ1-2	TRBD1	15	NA	CASSFGQGTDYGYTF	TGTGCCAGCAGTTTCGGACAGGGGACCGACTATGGCTACACCTTC
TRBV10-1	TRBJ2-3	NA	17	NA	CASSESVGGEYTDTQYF	TGCGCCAGCAGTGAGTCAGTAGGAGGCGAATACACAGATACGCAGTATTTT
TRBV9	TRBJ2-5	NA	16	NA	CASSSFPRSSQETQYF	TGTGCCAGCAGCTCATTCCCGCGATCGAGTCAAGAGACCCAGTACTTC